The 28 T cell receptor beta chains reported below all come from one sample, sequenced in a study of OX40 agonist ivuxolimab in advanced cancers. Receptor libraries were prepared by the immunoSEQ multiplex PCR assay. TCRdb holds this immuneACCESS table with in-frame rearrangements only. Some clones are missing; in checked studies, unresolved V genes explain under half, and the rest has no known cause. This sample has about 79,000 clones in its table, and less than 90% of those were observed once. Approximately 12% of the sample comes from the top ten. The material was CD4+ or CD8+ T cells sorted from blood, obtained in a trial of the OX40 agonist ivuxolimab. These receptors all stem from an adult with an advanced solid tumor such as melanoma, head and neck, liver or kidney cancer.

This chain connects TRBV5-8 to TRBJ2-4, with D perhaps given as TRBD1 or TRBD2 (6 bases each). The CDR3 has 16 residues. The germline V gene encodes CDR1 SGHTS and CDR2 YDEGEE. V lost 0 bases, J lost 5 bases, and 15 bases lay in between. CDR3 nucleotides: TGTGCCAGCAGCTTGGTACTGGGGGGCCTGGAAAACATTCAGTACTTC. This gives the protein CASSLVLGGLENIQYF.

The chain couples TRBV6-6 to TRBJ2-5; TRBD2 is a possible D gene (6 bases). The V end was cut by 2 bases, the J end by 5 bases, with 18 bases between. This CDR3 has 16 amino acids. Germline lookup yields CDR1 MNHNY and CDR2 SVGAGI (reference sequence). In nucleotides, the CDR3 is TGTGCCAGCAGTTACCTTAAAGTGGGACTTGGGGAGACCCAGTACTTC. It is translated as CASSYLKVGLGETQYF.

The V call is TRBV6-1, the J call TRBJ2-1; the D is unclear. This CDR3 region has 12 residues. Trimming stripped 2 bases from V and 9 bases from J, with 8 bases between. Germline V CDR1 and CDR2: MNHNS, SASEGT. The CDR3 DNA follows: TGTGCCAGCAGTGAACACATGGCTGAGCAGTTCTTC. It is translated as CASSEHMAEQFF.

V and J are TRBV5-4 and TRBJ2-7, with 8 bases that match TRBD1. Germline CDR1 reads SGHNT; CDR2 reads YYREEE (reference sequence). J gave up 5 bases and V 2 bases, and 9 bases lay outside the gene matches. This CDR3 is 15 amino acids long. CDR3 sequence: CASSFMGQGAHEQYF. CDR3 coding DNA: TGTGCCAGCAGCTTCATGGGGCAGGGGGCCCACGAGCAGTACTTC.

This CDR3 reads CASSLYSTDTQYF. The CDR3, as DNA: TGTGCCAGCAGCTTGTACAGCACAGATACGCAGTATTTT. The genes are TRBV5-6 and TRBJ2-3; D call uncertain. With 1 base removed from V and 0 bases from J, the gap between germline ends came to 3 bases. Germline-derived CDR1 and CDR2 are SGHDT and YYEEEE. The CDR3 extends over 13 amino acids.

The genes are TRBV28 and TRBJ2-2, with 12 bases that match TRBD2. Germline lookup yields CDR1 MDHEN and CDR2 SYDVKM. Germline trimming cut 2 bases from V and 6 bases from J; bases unmatched to any gene: 4. This CDR3 region has 16 residues. The DNA for the CDR3 is TGTGCCAGCAGTTTAGTACTAGCGGGAGGATCCGGGGAGCTGTTTTTT. This codes for CASSLVLAGGSGELFF.

This clone was observed once. A read error may account for a junction end that differs from germline. In DNA form, the CDR3 reads TGTGCTAGCAGCTTATTTTCAGGGGGCGCCTCCTCGGGAAACACCATATATTTT. Amino acid sequence: CASSLFSGGASSGNTIYF. The chain uses TRBV7-7 and TRBJ1-3, with 8 bases matching TRBD1. CDR3 length: 18 residues. CDR1 SSHAT and CDR2 FNYEAQ come from the germline V gene (reference sequence).

This clone was recorded only once. The rearrangement links TRBV29-1 to TRBJ1-2; tentatively, D is TRBD1 (6 bases). This CDR3 is built from 11 residues. Looked up from germline, CDR1 is SQVTM and CDR2 is ANQGSEA. V lost 6 bases, J lost 7 bases, and 12 bases lay in between. CDR3 DNA: TGCAGCGTCGGTCGGACAGTTGGCTACACCTTC. Translated, it gives CSVGRTVGYTF.

The J gene is TRBJ2-7, the V gene TRBV29-1; D unresolved. Trimming pared 4 bases from V and 1 base from J, leaving 11 bases between. The CDR3 consists of 13 residues. The germline V gene has CDR1 SQVTM and CDR2 ANQGSEA. CDR3 DNA sequence: TGCAGCGTTGTTGGGCAGCGATCCTACGAGCAGTACTTC. It encodes CSVVGQRSYEQYF.

This chain connects TRBV27 to TRBJ2-1; D remains unclear. CDR3 length equals 15 residues. V dropped 2 bases and J dropped 5 bases, with 13 bases sitting between them. Looked up from germline, CDR1 is MNHEY and CDR2 is SMNVEV (reference sequence). The DNA for the CDR3 is TGTGCCAGCAGTTTAATAAAGTGGGCGCACAATGAGCAGTTCTTC. Protein sequence: CASSLIKWAHNEQFF.

This chain joins TRBV27 and TRBJ2-3; TRBD2 agrees at 9 bases. The CDR3 loop spans 15 amino acids. J was trimmed by 1 base and V by 7 bases; bases with no gene match: 6. Germline loops: CDR1 MNHEY, CDR2 SMNVEV (reference sequence). This CDR3 reads CASTRLADRTDTQYF. As DNA, the CDR3 is TGTGCCAGCACCAGACTAGCGGACCGCACAGATACGCAGTATTTT.

This clone was seen just once. J is TRBJ2-7 and V is TRBV6-6; D unclear. This CDR3 spans 15 amino acids. Per the germline V gene, CDR1 is MNHNY and CDR2 is SVGAGI (reference sequence). V was trimmed by 7 bases and J by 2 bases, leaving 18 bases between them. CDR3 loop: CASNFDNTLTYEQYF. The CDR3 DNA reads TGTGCCAGCAATTTCGACAACACCCTAACCTACGAGCAGTACTTC.

The V gene is TRBV27, the J gene TRBJ2-7; a possible D gene is TRBD2 (5 bases). Germline values: CDR1 MNHEY, CDR2 SMNVEV (reference sequence). Trimming cost V 0 bases and J 3 bases, with 12 bases left between them. The CDR3 length is 15 residues. The CDR3 region has the DNA TGTGCCAGCAGTTTATCAGGGATCGGGGTCTACGAGCAGTACTTC. It codes for CASSLSGIGVYEQYF.

This chain uses TRBV7-2 with TRBJ2-7; 13 bases match TRBD2. The junction had 1 base not matched to a gene; V was cut back by 0 bases and J by 5 bases. CDR1 SGHTA and CDR2 FQGNSA come from the germline V gene. The CDR3 has 15 residues. The chain's CDR3 is CASSLALAGGHEQYF. The CDR3 bases are TGTGCCAGCAGCTTAGCACTAGCGGGAGGGCACGAGCAGTACTTC.

The genes are TRBV28 and TRBJ2-7, with D perhaps matching TRBD2 (6 bases). Trimming removed 5 bases from V and 3 bases from J, with 8 bases in between. Germline V gene sequence: CDR1 MDHEN, CDR2 SYDVKM. This CDR3 contains 12 residues. CDR3 protein: CASSPGDYEQYF. In nucleotides, the CDR3 is TGTGCCAGCAGTCCGGGAGACTACGAGCAGTACTTC.

The rearrangement uses TRBV29-1 and TRBJ1-1; D call uncertain. The CDR3 sequence is 10 residues long. The germline V and J ends were trimmed by 7 bases and 5 bases, with 8 bases remaining between them. The germline CDR1 and CDR2 sequences are SQVTM and ANQGSEA. In DNA, the CDR3 is TGCAGCGCCGAGTTAACTGAAGCTTTCTTT. Translating it yields CSAELTEAFF.

This clone has a single count. The rearrangement joins TRBV20-1 to TRBJ2-7; no definite D call. CDR1 is DFQATT and CDR2 is SNEGSKA in the germline V gene (reference sequence). The CDR3 is 11 amino acids. V lost 3 bases and J lost 5, with 8 bases in between. The CDR3 loop reads CSASPVHEQYF. The CDR3 DNA is TGCAGTGCTAGTCCGGTCCACGAGCAGTACTTC.

This chain connects TRBV27 to TRBJ2-7; D gene ambiguous. CDR3 length: 13 amino acids. Germline lookup yields CDR1 MNHEY and CDR2 SMNVEV (reference sequence). The V end was cut by 2 bases, the J end by 7 bases, with 12 bases between. CDR3 region: CASSLTPRGEQYF. The DNA of the CDR3 is TGTGCCAGCAGTTTAACCCCACGCGGTGAGCAGTACTTC.

The chain combines TRBV27 with TRBJ2-7, with D unclear. V was shortened by 6 bases and J by 3 bases, with 15 bases between the two germline ends. Germline V gene sequence: CDR1 MNHEY, CDR2 SMNVEV (reference sequence). This CDR3 spans 14 amino acids. CDR3 region: CASRRGPARYEQYF. CDR3 nucleotide sequence: TGTGCCAGCAGACGAGGACCGGCCCGCTACGAGCAGTACTTC.

The chain is built from TRBV18 and TRBJ1-2, with TRBD1 as a possible D gene (5 bases). V lost 3 bases, J lost 5 bases, and 10 bases lay in between. The CDR3 contains 13 residues. CDR1 KGHSH and CDR2 LQKENI come from the germline V gene. The CDR3 bases are TGTGCCAGCTCACCCCAGGGTGGATATGGCTACACCTTC. This encodes CASSPQGGYGYTF.

The chain uses TRBV10-3 and TRBJ2-7, with D possibly being TRBD2 (5 bases). This CDR3 region has 15 residues. V shed 4 bases and J shed 3 bases, with 16 bases lying between them. Germline-derived CDR1 and CDR2 are ENHRY and SYGVKD. CDR3 loop: CAISGTGRMDYEQYF. In DNA form, the CDR3 reads TGTGCCATCAGTGGGACTGGCAGGATGGACTACGAGCAGTACTTC.

This chain joins TRBV30 and TRBJ2-7, with TRBD1 matching 11 bases. This CDR3 is 14 amino acids long. Germline V gene lookup returns CDR1 GTSNPN and CDR2 SVGIG (reference sequence). V trimming: 2 bases; J trimming: 2 bases; junction bases outside the gene matches: 2. The chain's CDR3 is CAWSSGQGAYEQYF. The CDR3, as DNA: TGTGCCTGGAGTTCGGGACAGGGGGCCTACGAGCAGTACTTC.

The J gene is TRBJ2-6, the V gene TRBV29-1; D unresolved. CDR1 SQVTM and CDR2 ANQGSEA come from the germline V gene. Trimming stripped 1 base from V and 1 base from J, with 8 bases between. The CDR3 spans 15 residues. The CDR3 DNA follows: TGCAGCGTTGAAGTTCTGGGATCTGGGGCCAACGTCCTGACTTTC. Amino acids: CSVEVLGSGANVLTF. The entire variable domain, with the rest obtained from reference TRBV29-1 and TRBJ2-6, is as follows: SAVISQKPSRDICQRGTSLTIQCQVDSQVTMMFWYRQQPGQSLTLIATANQGSEATYESGFVIDKFPISRPNLTFSTLTVSNMSPEDSSIYLCSVEVLGSGANVLTFGAGSRLTVL.

This chain uses TRBV9 with TRBJ1-2; possibly TRBD1 for D (5 bases). The V and J ends lost 0 bases and 7 bases respectively, with 10 bases between them. This CDR3 has 13 amino acids. Germline V gives CDR1 SGDLS, CDR2 YYNGEE. The DNA for the CDR3 is TGTGCCAGCAGCGTAGGGGGAGGGACTGGCTACACCTTC. Residues: CASSVGGGTGYTF. The full variable domain, with the rest looked up from reference TRBV9 and TRBJ1-2, is DSGVTQTPKHLITATGQRVTLRCSPRSGDLSVYWYQQSLDQGLQFLIQYYNGEERAKGNILERFSAQQFPDLHSELNLSSLELGDSALYFCASSVGGGTGYTFGSGTRLTVV.

The chain couples TRBV25-1 to TRBJ1-4; possible D gene TRBD1, 5 bases. The germline V gene encodes CDR1 MGHDK and CDR2 SYGVNS. The V gene lost 1 base and the J gene lost 7 bases, with 13 bases spanning the gap. The CDR3 is 15 amino acids. This CDR3 reads CASSEFRDFGEKLFF. CDR3 nucleotide sequence: TGTGCCAGCAGTGAATTCCGGGACTTCGGTGAAAAACTGTTTTTT.

The sample holds a few counts of this clone. V is TRBV18 and J is TRBJ1-1, with D unclear. V lost 4 bases and J lost 3, with 9 bases in between. The CDR3 is made up of 13 amino acids. The germline V gene has CDR1 KGHSH and CDR2 LQKENI. The CDR3 loop reads CASSRSEDTEAFF. The DNA for the CDR3 is TGTGCCAGCTCACGCAGTGAAGACACTGAAGCTTTCTTT.

The table lists this clone with a count of one. The chain carries TRBV29-1 and TRBJ2-1; no firm D call. Trimming removed 0 bases from V and 2 bases from J, with 2 bases in between. This CDR3 region has 12 residues. CDR1 and CDR2 from the germline V gene are SQVTM and ANQGSEA. The CDR3 DNA is TGCAGCGTTGAAGAGGCCTACAATGAGCAGTTCTTC. This sequence encodes CSVEEAYNEQFF.

This clone was observed once. The chain joins TRBV6-5 to TRBJ2-1; D is possibly TRBD2 (5 bases). Per germline, CDR1 MNHEY and CDR2 SVGAGI. This CDR3 spans 13 amino acids. V was shortened by 5 bases and J by 0 bases, with 5 bases between the two germline ends. The CDR3 nucleotides are TGTGCCAGCAGTCGGGACTCCTACAATGAGCAGTTCTTC. This translates into CASSRDSYNEQFF.